The 24 T cell receptor beta chains below come from one sample, sequenced in a study of T cell responses to AZD1222 COVID-19 vaccine (dated by TCRdb to the early 2020s). Library preparation used the immunoSEQ multiplex PCR assay. The immuneACCESS repertoire file appears here via TCRdb, limited to in-frame rearrangements. These files lack a portion of the clones; in checked studies, under half of the deficit traces to unresolved V genes, and the cause of the others is not known. The sample table contains about 160,000 clones; only one count was recorded for roughly nine tenths of them. The top ten hold 1.5% to 2% of the sample. This sample's time point label indicates: baseline before first vaccination. Sequenced material: peripheral blood, taken on day 0 of AZD1222 vaccination. The receptor set was obtained from an adult in good health.

This chain uses TRBV6-5 with TRBJ2-7; 7 nucleotides agree with TRBD1. This CDR3 region has 15 residues. Per the germline V gene, CDR1 is MNHEY and CDR2 is SVGAGI. J gave up 0 bases and V 2 bases, and 4 bases lay outside the gene matches. As DNA, the CDR3 is TGTGCCAGCAGTTACACGACAGGGTTCTCCTACGAGCAGTACTTC. Encoded protein: CASSYTTGFSYEQYF.

The chain has TRBV29-1 and TRBJ2-5, with D perhaps matching TRBD1 (5 bases). In germline, CDR1 is SQVTM, CDR2 ANQGSEA. V was clipped by 5 bases and J by 2 bases, with 9 bases between them. This CDR3 region has 12 residues. This CDR3 reads CSVSREQETQYF. The DNA of the CDR3 is TGCAGCGTTTCCAGGGAACAAGAGACCCAGTACTTC.

This clone has just one count. CDR3 sequence: CASSPDSDQPQHF. In DNA form, the CDR3 reads TGTGCCAGCAGCCCGGACAGCGATCAGCCCCAGCATTTT. This sequence joins TRBV9 and TRBJ1-5; D might be TRBD1 (6 bases). Trimming shortened V by 4 bases and J by 5 bases, and 10 bases separated the two germline ends. The CDR3 contains 13 residues. Germline lookup yields CDR1 SGDLS and CDR2 YYNGEE.

This clone was seen only a few times. The genes are TRBV9 and TRBJ1-6, with D tentatively TRBD1 (5 bases). Trimming took 0 bases from V and 8 from J, leaving 9 bases between them. The germline CDR1 and CDR2 sequences are SGDLS and YYNGEE. The CDR3 has 14 amino acids. The CDR3 reads CASSVGGFDSPLHF. The CDR3 nucleotides read TGTGCCAGCAGCGTAGGGGGGTTCGATTCACCCCTCCACTTT.

The chain couples TRBV6-6 to TRBJ2-3; D possibly corresponds to TRBD2 (6 bases). The V and J ends lost 1 base and 4 bases respectively, with 12 bases between them. Per the germline V gene, CDR1 is MNHNY and CDR2 is SVGAGI (reference sequence). The CDR3 length is 15 residues. CDR3 protein: CASSYWGTGADTQYF. CDR3 DNA: TGTGCCAGCAGTTACTGGGGCACGGGGGCAGATACGCAGTATTTT.

The CDR3 region has the DNA TGTGCCAGTAGTATAGGGAAGAATAGCAATCAGCCCCAGCATTTT. Protein product: CASSIGKNSNQPQHF. J is TRBJ1-5 and V is TRBV19, with unresolved D. There are 15 residues in the CDR3. Trimming pared 1 base from V and 0 bases from J, leaving 7 bases between. Germline V gene sequence: CDR1 LNHDA, CDR2 SQIVND (reference sequence).

This sequence joins TRBV9 and TRBJ1-5; D is unresolved. Germline assignment: CDR1 SGDLS and CDR2 YYNGEE. V was cut by 2 bases and J by 8 bases, with 11 bases left in between. There are 13 residues in the CDR3. CDR3 coding DNA: TGTGCCAGCAGCGTCTCGGGTTCTGAGCCCCAGCATTTT. This codes for CASSVSGSEPQHF.

This clone was observed a single time. V usage is TRBV7-9 and J usage is TRBJ2-1; D possibly corresponds to TRBD2 (6 bases). This CDR3 is built from 14 residues. Looked up from germline, CDR1 is SEHNR and CDR2 is FQNEAQ (reference sequence). V lost 1 base, J lost 10 bases, and 14 bases lay in between. The CDR3, as DNA: TGTGCCAGCAGCTTAGGGGCGGGGTCACAGGAGCAGTTCTTC. The encoded protein is CASSLGAGSQEQFF.

The chain couples TRBV30 to TRBJ1-6; possibly TRBD1 for D (5 bases). The germline CDR1 and CDR2 sequences are GTSNPN and SVGIG (reference sequence). The CDR3 has 17 residues. Trimming shortened V by 4 bases and J by 5 bases, and 21 bases separated the two germline ends. CDR3 DNA sequence: TGTGCCTGGAATCAAAACTTTCAGGGAGGAGATAATTCACCCCTCCACTTT. Translating gives CAWNQNFQGGDNSPLHF.

The chain employs TRBV3-1 (or the pseudogene TRBV3-2) and TRBJ1-1, with a weak D call TRBD1 (6 bases). The CDR3 is 14 residues long. Germline V CDR1 and CDR2: LGHDT, YNNKEL (reference sequence). The germline V and J ends were trimmed by 4 bases and 0 bases, with 9 bases remaining between them. The CDR3 reads CASSPGTLNTEAFF. Written as DNA, the CDR3 is TGTGCCAGCAGCCCAGGGACATTGAACACTGAAGCTTTCTTT.

The CDR3 coding sequence is TGTGCCAGCAGTTATCCGGGACTAGGGGGCAATGAGCAGTTCTTC. Encoded protein: CASSYPGLGGNEQFF. The chain carries TRBV6-5 and TRBJ2-1; 8 nucleotides align to TRBD2. Looked up from germline, CDR1 is MNHEY and CDR2 is SVGAGI. Trimming at V came to 3 bases and at J to 6 bases, leaving 7 bases not matched to a gene. The CDR3 spans 15 residues.

This clone was observed a handful of times. The chain joins TRBV15 to TRBJ1-1, with 8 bases matching TRBD1. The ends lost 3 bases at V and 4 bases at J; junction bases unmatched: 13. The CDR3 covers 17 residues. The germline gives CDR1 LNHNV, CDR2 YYDKDF (reference sequence). CDR3 in DNA: TGTGCCACCAGCAGGCACCAGGGGGCGCGCAGTGCCACTGAAGCTTTCTTT. This sequence encodes CATSRHQGARSATEAFF.

V usage is TRBV10-3 and J usage is TRBJ2-7; 7 nucleotides agree with TRBD1. The CDR3 has 13 amino acids. The V and J ends lost 10 bases and 2 bases, in that order; junction bases with no gene match: 8. Germline-derived CDR1 and CDR2 are ENHRY and SYGVKD. Here the CDR3 reads CATSTGNPYEQYF. The CDR3 DNA sequence: TGTGCCACATCGACAGGGAATCCCTACGAGCAGTACTTC.

J is TRBJ2-7 and V is TRBV9, with TRBD2 identical over 14 bases. J was trimmed by 9 bases and V by 0 bases; bases with no gene match: 5. The CDR3 consists of 15 residues. From germline, CDR1 is SGDLS and CDR2 YYNGEE. Here the CDR3 reads CASSVEGTSGSGQYF. The CDR3 DNA reads TGTGCCAGCAGCGTAGAGGGGACTAGCGGGAGTGGGCAGTACTTC.

This clone was seen just once. The V call is TRBV28, the J call TRBJ1-2; 9 nucleotides agree with TRBD1. Germline loops: CDR1 MDHEN, CDR2 SYDVKM. The CDR3 consists of 18 residues. V was pared by 5 bases and J by 3 bases, with 16 bases of the junction left unmatched. The CDR3 DNA follows: TGTGCCAGCAGTACAAATATAAGACAGGGGGAATATTACTATGGCTACACCTTC. This sequence encodes CASSTNIRQGEYYYGYTF.

V is TRBV19 and J is TRBJ1-5, with 7 bases matching TRBD1. CDR3 size: 14 residues. Germline CDR1 reads LNHDA; CDR2 reads SQIVND (reference sequence). Trimming at V came to 5 bases and at J to 6 bases, leaving 7 bases not matched to a gene. The CDR3 region is CASSGGQESQPQHF. The CDR3 region has the DNA TGTGCCAGTAGTGGCGGACAGGAGAGTCAGCCCCAGCATTTT.

The V gene is TRBV15, the J gene TRBJ1-3, with D unclear. CDR3 length equals 15 residues. Looked up from germline, CDR1 is LNHNV and CDR2 is YYDKDF (reference sequence). The ends were cut back, 0 bases at V and 2 bases at J, with 8 bases in the middle. In DNA, the CDR3 is TGTGCCACCAGCAGAGATTTGGTACCTGGAAACACCATATATTTT. Translating it yields CATSRDLVPGNTIYF. Supplemented by reference TRBV15 and TRBJ1-3, the full variable domain reads DAMVIQNPRYQVTQFGKPVTLSCSQTLNHNVMYWYQQKSSQAPKLLFHYYDKDFNNEADTPDNFQSRRPNTSFCFLDIRSPGLGDTAMYLCATSRDLVPGNTIYFGEGSWLTVV.

This chain joins TRBV11-2 and TRBJ1-6; the D is unclear. Germline CDR1 and CDR2: SGHAT and FQNNGV. V was trimmed by 5 bases and J by 7 bases, leaving 9 bases between them. There are 13 residues in the CDR3. This CDR3 reads CASSRAVNSPLHF. In DNA, the CDR3 is TGTGCCAGCAGCCGGGCAGTCAATTCACCCCTCCACTTT.

Only one count was recorded for this clone. This chain connects TRBV4-3 to TRBJ2-5; the match to TRBD2 covers 7 bases. V gave up 1 base and J gave up 7 bases; unmatched junction bases: 15. In germline, CDR1 is LGHNA, CDR2 YSLEER. The length of the CDR3 is 17 residues. In DNA, the CDR3 is TGCGCCAGCAGCCAAGTAAGGGGCCTAGCGGACCCCGGGACCCAGTACTTC. Protein sequence: CASSQVRGLADPGTQYF.

The V and J genes are TRBV19 and TRBJ1-1; weak D call: TRBD1 (6 bases). V gave up 4 bases and J gave up 3 bases, with 21 bases separating them. Looked up from germline, CDR1 is LNHDA and CDR2 is SQIVND (reference sequence). The CDR3 runs 17 residues. CDR3 region: CASSTITYRVTDTEAFF. The CDR3 DNA reads as TGTGCCAGTAGTACAATTACGTACAGGGTAACAGACACTGAAGCTTTCTTT.

There are a few counts of this clone. The V and J genes are TRBV7-2 and TRBJ2-1; 11 nucleotides match TRBD2. In germline, CDR1 is SGHTA, CDR2 FQGNSA. The CDR3 extends over 16 amino acids. Trimming cost V 2 bases and J 6 bases; bases outside gene matches: 6. The CDR3 loop is CASSLSRGLAANEQFF. CDR3 DNA: TGTGCCAGCAGCTTAAGCCGGGGACTAGCGGCCAATGAGCAGTTCTTC.

The chain is built from TRBV24-1 and TRBJ1-1; D not resolved. The CDR3 length is 13 residues. Trimming stripped 0 bases from V and 4 bases from J, with 5 bases between. CDR1 KGHDR and CDR2 SFDVKD come from the germline V gene. In DNA, the CDR3 is TGTGCCACCAGTGATTTGTGGGGCACTGAAGCTTTCTTT. It is translated as CATSDLWGTEAFF.

The rearrangement uses TRBV27 and TRBJ1-1; the match to TRBD1 covers 9 bases. V lost 5 bases and J lost 1; bases outside the gene matches: 8. The CDR3 consists of 16 residues. Germline CDR1 reads MNHEY; CDR2 reads SMNVEV (reference sequence). For the CDR3, the DNA is TGTGCCAGCAGTCTTACAGGGGGCCTTTGGAACACTGAAGCTTTCTTT. Translated, it gives CASSLTGGLWNTEAFF.

This clone was recorded only once. The chain combines TRBV14 with TRBJ1-3; no firm D call. Trimming removed 2 bases from V and 2 bases from J, with 10 bases in between. This CDR3 spans 15 amino acids. CDR1 is SGHDN and CDR2 is FVKESK in the germline V gene. The CDR3 DNA is TGTGCCAGCAGCCAATATAAAGGGACTGGAAACACCATATATTTT. Encoded protein: CASSQYKGTGNTIYF. The full variable domain, its missing parts supplied by reference TRBV14 and TRBJ1-3, is EAGVTQFPSHSVIEKGQTVTLRCDPISGHDNLYWYRRVMGKEIKFLLHFVKESKQDESGMPNNRFLAERTGGTYSTLKVQPAELEDSGVYFCASSQYKGTGNTIYFGEGSWLTVV.